This T cell receptor (beta chain) derives from a study of blood T cell repertoires in COVID-19. Study as a whole: Samples of COVID-19 (acute and convalescent) were obtained from the United States, Italy and Spain. The cDNA or gDNA used as material had been derived from T cells, B-cell-depleted T cells, or PBMCs.

Patients in Seattle were enrolled during active infection, then followed longitudinally. The V and J ends lost 4 bases and 5 bases, in that order; junction bases with no gene match: 11. Looked up from germline, CDR1 is SEHNR and CDR2 is FQNEAQ (reference sequence). This CDR3 contains 17 residues. Original processing notes: For nucleated cells, counts were estimated from reference gene primer amplification. The repertoire was sequenced with immunoSEQ multiplex PCR; TCRdb's copy has only in-frame clones and lacks some. Clone size and V and J calls were adopted from that table, with D and trimming inferred from the DNA. The table lists some 330,000 clones, over 85% of them singletons.

The chain is built from TRBV7-9 and TRBJ2-2; 9 bases align to TRBD1. The receptor was isolated from a woman aged 25 to 39 with COVID-19, enrolled during active disease. What was sequenced was peripheral blood. CDR3 sequence: CASSSALVQGATGELFF. In DNA form, the CDR3 reads TGTGCCAGCAGCTCAGCGCTTGTACAGGGGGCGACCGGGGAGCTGTTTTTT.